One and the same sample provided the 9 T cell receptor beta chains below, sequenced in a study of cytomegalovirus exposure and HLA in healthy donors. PCR amplification relied on 60 Vbeta primers (plus 13 Jbeta primers). Generated by immunoSEQ multiplex PCR, the TCRdb table keeps only in-frame clones and is missing some. The data contain 69,000 or so clones, 60% to 75% of them singletons. Input material: PBMCs. Receptors originate from an older woman in good health and CMV-seropositive.

V and J are TRBV9 and TRBJ2-1, with D possibly matching TRBD1 (7 bases). Between the trimmed V and J ends, which lost 4 bases and 1 base, there was a span of 18 bases. The V gene's germline CDR1 is SGDLS and CDR2 YYNGEE. This CDR3 has 17 amino acids. CDR3 in amino acids: CASSLQPGGHSYNEQFF. CDR3 DNA: TGTGCCAGCAGCCTTCAACCAGGGGGGCATTCCTACAATGAGCAGTTCTTC.

In this sample, this clone turned up a few times. This rearrangement joins TRBV11-2 to TRBJ1-1, with 7 positions matching TRBD1. This CDR3 has 15 residues. Unmatched junction bases numbered 14, after V lost 2 bases and J lost 11 bases. Germline V gene sequence: CDR1 SGHAT, CDR2 FQNNGV. The CDR3 sequence: CASSLLGTVTTRAFF. CDR3 sequence (DNA): TGTGCCAGCAGCTTATTAGGGACAGTCACGACCAGGGCTTTCTTT.

This chain connects TRBV11-3 to TRBJ2-7; TRBD2 agrees at 11 bases. Looked up from germline, CDR1 is SGHNT and CDR2 is YENEEA. This CDR3 is 15 amino acids long. V dropped 5 bases and J dropped 4; count of bases not matched to a gene: 7. CDR3 region: CASSGAGTSGYEQYF. CDR3 in DNA: TGTGCCAGCAGCGGAGCCGGGACTAGCGGTTACGAGCAGTACTTC.

This chain joins TRBV4-1 and TRBJ2-7, with 9 bases lining up with TRBD1. CDR1 and CDR2 from the germline V gene are MGHRA and YSYEKL. J gave up 6 bases and V 4 bases, and 7 bases lay outside the gene matches. CDR3 length equals 14 residues. The DNA for the CDR3 is TGCGCCAGCAGCCTCCGGGACAGGGAAGGCGAGCAGTACTTC. It codes for CASSLRDREGEQYF.

The chain combines TRBV6-6 with TRBJ2-7; 9 bases fit TRBD2. Per the germline V gene, CDR1 is MNHNY and CDR2 is SVGAGI (reference sequence). The V and J ends lost 6 bases and 0 bases, in that order; junction bases with no gene match: 3. CDR3 size: 14 residues. CDR3 protein: CASSPAGGSYEQYF. CDR3 nucleotide sequence: TGTGCCAGCAGCCCAGCGGGGGGCTCCTACGAGCAGTACTTC.

The chain recombines TRBV5-6 with TRBJ1-2; D is perhaps TRBD1 (6 bases). Deletions cut 4 bases from V and 7 bases from J, with 11 bases between. Germline values: CDR1 SGHDT, CDR2 YYEEEE. The CDR3 runs 12 residues. CDR3 protein: CASSQQGPGYTF. The DNA for the CDR3 is TGTGCCAGCAGCCAACAGGGCCCTGGCTACACCTTC.

The CDR3 coding sequence is TGTGCCTGGTGCCCGGGAGTCGGCCAAGAGACCCAGTACTTC. It translates to CAWCPGVGQETQYF. This chain links TRBV30 with TRBJ2-5, with TRBD2 as a possible D gene (6 bases). V was pared by 5 bases and J by 1 base, with 14 bases between. The length of the CDR3 is 14 residues. Germline lookup yields CDR1 GTSNPN and CDR2 SVGIG (reference sequence).

This clone was seen only once. The missing conserved phenylalanine or tryptophan at the end of this CDR3 makes a read error likely. This rearrangement joins TRBV6-6 to TRBJ1-5; D may be TRBD1 (5 bases). The germline V gene has CDR1 MNHNY and CDR2 SVGAGI (reference sequence). Trimming took off 2 bases at V and 7 bases at J, with 15 bases between the two ends. This CDR3 is 15 amino acids long. The chain's CDR3 is CASSYVQGGEQPQHV. The CDR3 bases are TGTGCCAGCAGTTACGTGCAGGGCGGAGAACAGCCCCAGCATGTT.

This clone has a single count. This chain links TRBV27 with TRBJ1-2; D is uncertain. CDR1 and CDR2 from the germline V gene are MNHEY and SMNVEV (reference sequence). CDR3 length equals 15 residues. Trimming took 6 bases from V and 6 from J, leaving 20 bases between them. The DNA for the CDR3 is TGTGCCAGCAGACACCCCCCCCCGGGGTGGGATGGCTACACCTTC. Protein product: CASRHPPPGWDGYTF.